This T cell receptor (beta chain) appears in the sequencing data of a study of blood T cell repertoires in COVID-19. The study assigned cohorts using participant-reported clinical history. In the original processing: From reference gene primer amplification, estimates of nucleated cell counts were derived. The assay was immunoSEQ multiplex PCR, and TCRdb's table has in-frame clones only and misses some. V and J calls and clone size are copied from that table; D and trimming were computed from the DNA. The sample holds 260,000 or so clones, 88% seen once. The CDR3 is made up of 14 amino acids. Trimming took 4 bases from V and 4 from J, leaving 11 bases between them. CDR1 is LGHNA, CDR2 YNFKEQ, per germline.

The chain has TRBV4-2 and TRBJ2-1; D may be TRBD2 (5 bases). The sequence was obtained from a woman aged 40 to 50 with acute COVID-19. Sequences were obtained from PBMCs or T cells enriched from blood (not recorded which). This CDR3 is CASSPPREYNEQFF. CDR3 nucleotides: TGTGCCAGCAGCCCCCCGAGGGAATACAATGAGCAGTTCTTC.